Listed below are T cell receptor beta chains from one sample, sequenced in a study of cytomegalovirus exposure and HLA in healthy donors. Only in-frame clones appear in the TCRdb table, and some are missing; sequencing was by immunoSEQ multiplex PCR. The sample's table shows about 40,000 clones. The sequenced sample was PBMCs. All receptors come from a man aged 30 to 45 in good health and CMV-seronegative. CDR3s include the opening cysteine and the closing phenylalanine or tryptophan. The D gene is left open where the match is weak. Expanded clones are given a class, and other clones once, few, many or no size at all.

TRBV13,NA,TRBJ2-7,TRBD1,TGTGCCAGCAGCCAACGGACAGGGGGTTGGAACGAGCAGTACTTC,CASSQRTGGWNEQYF
TRBV6-5,NA,TRBJ2-7,TRBD1,TGTGCCAGCAGTCCGACAGGGCCGTCCTACGAGCAGTACTTC,CASSPTGPSYEQYF
TRBV5-1,NA,TRBJ1-1,NA,TGCGCCAGCAGCTTGACAGGGTCAAGGACTGAAGCTTTCTTT,CASSLTGSRTEAFF
TRBV27,NA,TRBJ2-7,TRBD1,TGTGCCAGCAGCATATCCCCGACAGGGGCCTACGAGCAGTACTTC,CASSISPTGAYEQYF
TRBV14,NA,TRBJ1-2,NA,TGTGCCAGCAGCCAGTCATTTCCGGGACACTTCTTC,CASSQSFPGHFF
TRBV19,NA,TRBJ1-2,TRBD1,TGTGCCAGTATAGGACAGGGGTCCTATGGCTACACCTTC,CASIGQGSYGYTF
TRBV6-1,NA,TRBJ1-5,TRBD1,TGTGCCAGCAGTGATTACAGGGGTTATCAGCCCCAGCATTTT,CASSDYRGYQPQHF
TRBV5-4,NA,TRBJ2-5,TRBD1,TGTGCCAGCAGCCTCGCAGACAGGGTGAAGACCCAGTACTTC,CASSLADRVKTQYF
TRBV29-1,NA,TRBJ1-1,NA,TGCAGCGTTGATTTGAGGGGGTGGAACACTGAAGCTTTCTTT,CSVDLRGWNTEAFF
TRBV4-1,NA,TRBJ2-3,TRBD2,TGCGCCAGCAGCCAACGGGAGACCGGGACTAGCCTTGTAGATACGCAGTATTTT,CASSQRETGTSLVDTQYF
TRBV9,NA,TRBJ1-1,NA,TGTGCCAGCAGCGTAGGAACAGGAGCTTCGAACACTGAAGCTTTCTTT,CASSVGTGASNTEAFF
TRBV11-2,NA,TRBJ2-5,NA,TGTGCCAGCAGCGAAACATTGGAGACCCAGTACTTC,CASSETLETQYF
TRBV30,NA,TRBJ1-2,TRBD1,TGTGCCTGGAGAGATACCGGGACAGGGGGAGGCTACACCTTC,CAWRDTGTGGGYTF
TRBV19,NA,TRBJ1-5,TRBD1,TGTGCCAGTAGTCCCCCAGGGACAGTTAGCAATCAGCCCCAGCATTTT,CASSPPGTVSNQPQHF
TRBV18,NA,TRBJ2-1,TRBD2,TGTGCCAGCTCACCATGGGCGGGAGGGGACGATGAGCAGTTCTTC,CASSPWAGGDDEQFF
TRBV14,NA,TRBJ2-1,NA,TGTGCCAGCAGCCCATATATGTTGGCCGACAATGAGCAGTTCTTC,CASSPYMLADNEQFF
TRBV18,NA,TRBJ1-5,TRBD1,TGTGCCAGCTCACCCTCAACAGGGGGCAATCAGCCCCAGCATTTT,CASSPSTGGNQPQHF
TRBV11-3,NA,TRBJ2-1,TRBD2,TGTGCCAGCAGCCAACGGACTAGCGGGTCCTACAATGAGCAGTTCTTC,CASSQRTSGSYNEQFF
TRBV10-2,NA,TRBJ2-4,TRBD2,TGCGCCAGCAGTGAACTAGCGGGAGGGCCGTCTAACATTCAGTACTTC,CASSELAGGPSNIQYF
TRBV9,NA,TRBJ2-3,TRBD2,TGTGCCAGCAGTTTAGCGGGGGTCACAGATACGCAGTATTTT,CASSLAGVTDTQYF
TRBV18,NA,TRBJ2-7,TRBD2,TGTGCCAGCTCACCTCGGGAGGGGATGGGTTACGAGCAGTACTTC,CASSPREGMGYEQYF
TRBV19,NA,TRBJ1-1,TRBD1,TGTGCCAGTAGTATAGGGGGGGACAGGGTGAACACTGAAGCTTTCTTT,CASSIGGDRVNTEAFF
TRBV19,NA,TRBJ2-5,TRBD2,TGTGCCAGTAGCACCCGACTAGCGGGTTACCAAGAGACCCAGTACTTC,CASSTRLAGYQETQYF
TRBV5-1,NA,TRBJ1-4,NA,TGCGCCAGCAGCTTGGGGGTTAGGTCCGGGTCTAATGAAAAACTGTTTTTT,CASSLGVRSGSNEKLFF
TRBV6-6,medium-sized,TRBJ2-7,NA,TGTGCCAGCAGAGAATCTACAGAACCCGAGCAGTACTTC,CASRESTEPEQYF
TRBV4-3,NA,TRBJ1-2,NA,TGCGCCAGCAGCCAAGGGGGAGGGGTAGGGAACTATGGCTACACCTTC,CASSQGGGVGNYGYTF
TRBV30,NA,TRBJ2-1,TRBD2,TGTGCCTGGCCTCCCCAGTGGCTAGCGGGAGGGGACAATGAGCAGTTCTTC,CAWPPQWLAGGDNEQFF
TRBV30,NA,TRBJ2-2,NA,TGTGCCTGGAGGCTGGCAGGGGAGCTGTTTTTT,CAWRLAGELFF
TRBV10-1,NA,TRBJ2-3,NA,TGCGCCAGCAGTGATTCGGGTTTTAGCACAGATACGCAGTATTTT,CASSDSGFSTDTQYF
TRBV5-6,NA,TRBJ2-7,TRBD2,TGTGCCAGCAGCTTGGCGGGGGGAGGCTACGAGCAGTACTTC,CASSLAGGGYEQYF
TRBV5-1,NA,TRBJ2-7,TRBD2,TGCGCCTGCAGAGGGACTAGCGGGGCCTACGAGCAGTACTTC,CACRGTSGAYEQYF
TRBV19,NA,TRBJ2-7,TRBD2,TGTGCCAGTAGTATAGTTCCTAGCGGGAACTACGAGCAGTACTTC,CASSIVPSGNYEQYF
TRBV6-5,NA,TRBJ1-6,NA,TGTGCCAGCAGTTACTTTTCAGGGGTCAATTCACCCCTCCACTTT,CASSYFSGVNSPLHF
TRBV5-6,NA,TRBJ1-2,TRBD1,TGTGCCAGCAGCCCGACAGGGGAAAGCTATGGCTACACCTTC,CASSPTGESYGYTF
TRBV30,NA,TRBJ2-7,NA,TGTGCCTGGAGTGTACTAGCCGGAGAGCAGTACTTC,CAWSVLAGEQYF
TRBV13,NA,TRBJ2-3,TRBD2,TGTGCCAGCAGCTTTAAGGGACTAGCGGGAGATACGCAGTATTTT,CASSFKGLAGDTQYF
TRBV7-9,NA,TRBJ1-4,NA,TGTGCCAGCAGCTGGGGAGGGGAGTTTAATGAAAAACTGTTTTTT,CASSWGGEFNEKLFF
TRBV7-2,NA,TRBJ1-1,TRBD1,TGTGCCAGCAGCTCTGGACAGGGGGCGGGTGGGAACACTGAAGCTTTCTTT,CASSSGQGAGGNTEAFF
TRBV30,NA,TRBJ1-1,NA,TGTGCCTGGAGTGGAGGGCTCGGAACTGAAGCTTTCTTT,CAWSGGLGTEAFF
TRBV18,NA,TRBJ2-7,NA,TGTGCCAGCTCACCTGGACAGGAGCAGTACTTC,CASSPGQEQYF
TRBV7-6,NA,TRBJ2-7,TRBD1,TGTGCCAGCAGCTTAGGACAGGGCCTTTCCTACGAGCAGTACTTC,CASSLGQGLSYEQYF
TRBV12-5,NA,TRBJ2-3,TRBD2,TGTGCTAGTGGTCTTAGCGGGATGAGCACAGATACGCAGTATTTT,CASGLSGMSTDTQYF
TRBV11-3,NA,TRBJ1-6,NA,TGTGCCAGCAGCGCGGGGGGCGGTCGGCCCCTCCACTTT,CASSAGGGRPLHF
TRBV5-1,NA,TRBJ1-1,NA,TGCGCCAGCAGCTTGGACTCGAACACTGAAGCTTTCTTT,CASSLDSNTEAFF
TRBV6-1,NA,TRBJ1-1,TRBD1,TGTGCCAGCAGTGAAGCCTCGACAGGGAAACACACTGAAGCTTTCTTT,CASSEASTGKHTEAFF
TRBV5-1,NA,TRBJ1-1,NA,TGCGCCAGCAGCTTGAGTGGCCCTAACACTGAAGCTTTCTTT,CASSLSGPNTEAFF
TRBV12-5,NA,TRBJ1-3,TRBD1,TGTGCTAGTGGTTTGGCACAGGGGGTCTCTGGAAACACCATATATTTT,CASGLAQGVSGNTIYF
TRBV5-1,NA,TRBJ2-3,NA,TGCGCCAGCAGCTTGGGGTCGGGAGTATTCACAGATACGCAGTATTTT,CASSLGSGVFTDTQYF